This T cell receptor (beta chain) came from a study of human T cells and chemical hapten exposure. The study's findings and limits: Among TCRs, those above 1 in 1000 frequency were unaffected by DPC sensitization.

The CDR3 runs to 11 residues. Trimming shortened V by 4 bases and J by 6 bases, and 8 bases separated the two germline ends. Germline CDR1 reads SGHRS; CDR2 reads YFSETQ. TCRdb reanalysed the RACE reads using MiXCR and keeps one entry per CDR3 protein. The table has about 84,000 distinct CDR3 sequences, 11% seen once. The time point was: patch test 3, about 24 weeks after DPC sensitization. Treatment in this sample: therapeutic diphenylcyclopropenone sensitization with weekly scalp DPC. Total RNA extraction was carried out from unfractionated whole blood. Concerning this clonotype: Its specificity is not known.

The sample in question was whole blood, obtained in connection with sensitization to the hapten diphenylcyclopropenone (DPC). V is TRBV5-1 and J is TRBJ2-7; D call uncertain. The receptor was derived from a woman in her forties or fifties with alopecia areata. Some clones in this sample may be carry-over from other donors' samples. CDR3 DNA: TGCGCCAGCAGCGAGAGGCGCGAGCAGTACTTC. Its translation: CASSERREQYF.